The next 32 T cell receptor beta chains were all read from a single sample in a study of Ad26.COV2.S vaccination and SARS-CoV-2 variants. The assay was immunoSEQ multiplex PCR, and TCRdb's table has in-frame clones only and misses some. There are roughly 300,000 clones in the sample; more than 85% occur only once, and under 6% lies in the top ten. Documented treatment: around 19 received Ad26.COV2.S at low or high dose, single or two shots; roughly 5 received placebo; per-sample allocation not given. All samples were drawn on day 63, counting from the first vaccine or placebo injection. The sample consisted of peripheral blood, taken in a trial of Ad26.COV2.S vaccine versus placebo. Source of these receptors: a person aged 18-65 years who received the Ad26.COV2.S COVID-19 vaccine or a placebo.

The V call is TRBV14, the J call TRBJ1-1; 7 bases map to TRBD1. The CDR3 runs to 13 residues. The germline gives CDR1 SGHDN, CDR2 FVKESK. The trim removed 1 base at V and 4 bases at J, leaving 0 bases unmatched. The CDR3 is CASSQAGGTEAFF. CDR3 DNA: TGTGCCAGCAGCCAAGCAGGGGGCACTGAAGCTTTCTTT.

V gene TRBV7-2 combines with J gene TRBJ1-2; D possibly corresponds to TRBD1 (6 bases). The CDR3 length is 15 residues. CDR1 and CDR2 from the germline V gene are SGHTA and FQGNSA. The V end lost 1 base, the J end lost 5 bases, and 14 bases lay between the germline ends. CDR3 loop: CASSLGQASQYGYTF. CDR3 coding DNA: TGTGCCAGCAGCTTAGGACAGGCAAGCCAATATGGCTACACCTTC.

The genes are TRBV6-2 or TRBV6-3 and TRBJ2-7; 12 bases match TRBD1. The CDR3 loop spans 18 amino acids. Germline CDR1 reads MNHEY; CDR2 reads SVGEGT. The V and J ends lost 3 bases and 3 bases, in that order; junction bases with no gene match: 12. This chain's CDR3 is CASSYGTGGAYLNYEQYF. CDR3 bases: TGTGCCAGCAGTTATGGGACAGGGGGCGCCTACCTGAACTACGAGCAGTACTTC.

The chain links TRBV5-1 to TRBJ1-2; D is possibly TRBD1 (6 bases). From germline, CDR1 is SGHRS and CDR2 YFSETQ. The CDR3 covers 14 residues. Deletions cut 0 bases from V and 7 bases from J, with 13 bases between. The CDR3 DNA reads as TGCGCCAGCAGCTTGGTTCGGGGGCGCGGTGGCTACACCTTC. Its protein product is CASSLVRGRGGYTF.

The chain is built from TRBV10-3 and TRBJ1-6; 9 bases are shared with TRBD1. CDR3 length: 17 amino acids. CDR1 is ENHRY, CDR2 SYGVKD, per germline. V lost 3 bases and J lost 5; bases outside the gene matches: 8. CDR3 in DNA: TGTGCCATCAGTGATATGATTCGGGACAGGGATAATTCACCCCTCCACTTT. Protein: CAISDMIRDRDNSPLHF.

This clone was picked up a small number of times. The V call is TRBV3-1 (or the pseudogene TRBV3-2), the J call TRBJ2-5, with 7 positions matching TRBD2. The CDR3 sequence is 15 residues long. V shed 4 bases, J shed 5 bases, and the junction held 10 bases outside the gene matches. CDR1 is LGHDT and CDR2 is YNNKEL in the germline V gene (reference sequence). This CDR3 is CASSLGTSGIETQYF. CDR3 coding DNA: TGTGCCAGCAGCCTAGGGACCAGCGGGATTGAGACCCAGTACTTC.

V is TRBV18 and J is TRBJ2-3; 9 bases line up with TRBD1. CDR1 is KGHSH, CDR2 LQKENI, per germline. This CDR3 region has 16 residues. Trimming removed 6 bases from V and 4 bases from J; junction bases left unmatched: 11. The CDR3 DNA reads TGTGCCAGCTCGCGGACAGGGGAAGGATTAGCAGATACGCAGTATTTT. Translation: CASSRTGEGLADTQYF.

V usage is TRBV4-2 and J usage is TRBJ1-2; D gene uncertain. CDR3 size: 13 residues. Germline lookup yields CDR1 LGHNA and CDR2 YNFKEQ. The V gene lost 0 bases and the J gene lost 8 bases, with 10 bases spanning the gap. The DNA of the CDR3 is TGTGCCAGCAGCCAAGAAGAGGCGAAAGGCTACACCTTC. It is translated as CASSQEEAKGYTF.

This rearrangement joins TRBV6-5 to TRBJ1-6, with D unresolved. Germline V CDR1 and CDR2: MNHEY, SVGAGI. Trimming took off 6 bases at V and 8 bases at J, with 11 bases between the two ends. The CDR3 has 13 amino acids. Here the CDR3 reads CASSMERYSPLHF. CDR3 nucleotide sequence: TGTGCCAGCAGCATGGAGCGTTATTCACCCCTCCACTTT.

The gene calls are TRBV6-1 and TRBJ1-1; D remains ambiguous. The CDR3 runs 11 residues. Germline CDR1 is MNHNS and CDR2 is SASEGT. Trimming removed 1 base at V and 11 bases at J, with 8 bases between. The CDR3 region has the DNA TGTGCCAGCAGTGAAGGAATTAAGGCTTTCTTT. Amino acid sequence: CASSEGIKAFF.

The chain links TRBV6-2 or TRBV6-3 to TRBJ2-3, with D hard to call. Trimming cost V 5 bases and J 2 bases, with 5 bases left between them. The length of the CDR3 is 12 residues. Per the germline V gene, CDR1 is MNHEY and CDR2 is SVGEGT. The CDR3 reads CASSRLTDTQYF. The CDR3 DNA is TGTGCCAGCAGTCGCCTCACAGATACGCAGTATTTT.

This chain connects TRBV2 to TRBJ1-1; 7 bases map to TRBD1. Germline CDR1 reads SNHLY; CDR2 reads FYNNEI. This CDR3 has 14 residues. J lost 0 bases, V lost 5 bases, and 3 bases had no gene match. This CDR3 is CASSTDRLNTEAFF. DNA of the CDR3: TGTGCCAGCAGTACGGACAGGCTGAACACTGAAGCTTTCTTT.

This chain joins TRBV29-1 and TRBJ1-3, with D unresolved. This CDR3 has 14 residues. Germline CDR1 reads SQVTM; CDR2 reads ANQGSEA. V was cut by 4 bases and J by 1 base, with 11 bases left in between. CDR3 residues: CSVVWRRSGNTIYF. For the CDR3, the DNA is TGCAGCGTTGTTTGGCGTCGGTCTGGAAACACCATATATTTT.

V usage is TRBV5-1 and J usage is TRBJ1-3; D remains ambiguous. The CDR3 runs 12 residues. Germline-derived CDR1 and CDR2 are SGHRS and YFSETQ. Trimming removed 2 bases from V and 4 bases from J, with 4 bases in between. The CDR3 reads CASSFDGNTIYF. The DNA of the CDR3 is TGCGCCAGCAGCTTTGACGGAAACACCATATATTTT.

This rearrangement joins TRBV12-5 to TRBJ2-5; tentatively, D is TRBD2 (7 bases). This CDR3 has 16 amino acids. Deletions cut 0 bases from V and 2 bases from J, with 13 bases between. Germline V gives CDR1 LGHNT, CDR2 FRNRAP. The CDR3 DNA follows: TGTGCTAGTGGTTTGGTCCGGGGGGCGATACAAGAGACCCAGTACTTC. Its translation is CASGLVRGAIQETQYF.

The V call is TRBV5-4, the J call TRBJ2-5; D may be TRBD1 (6 bases). From germline, CDR1 is SGHNT and CDR2 YYREEE (reference sequence). CDR3 size: 15 residues. V lost 1 base to trimming and J lost 5 bases, with 15 bases between them. CDR3 bases: TGTGCCAGCAGCTTGCTGAACAGGGAAGGGGAGACCCAGTACTTC. It encodes CASSLLNREGETQYF.

This clone was seen a few times. The rearrangement uses TRBV7-8 and TRBJ2-2; 8 bases fit TRBD1. The CDR3 is 15 amino acids. Per germline, CDR1 SGHVS and CDR2 FQNEAQ. With 6 bases clipped from V and 3 bases from J, the junction kept 6 bases outside the gene matches. Here the CDR3 reads CASRSTGGHTGELFF. Written as DNA, the CDR3 is TGTGCCAGCAGGTCTACAGGGGGACACACCGGGGAGCTGTTTTTT.

The genes are TRBV5-1 and TRBJ1-2; D ambiguous. Germline V gene data show CDR1 as SGHRS and CDR2 as YFSETQ. V lost 4 bases and J 4 bases, leaving 14 bases between the germline ends. The CDR3 runs to 14 residues. CDR3 residues: CASSLGGTGYGYTF. CDR3 DNA sequence: TGCGCCAGCAGCCTTGGCGGAACCGGCTATGGCTACACCTTC.

The chain links TRBV2 to TRBJ1-4; D ambiguous. CDR1 SNHLY and CDR2 FYNNEI come from the germline V gene. The CDR3 length is 16 residues. The ends were cut back, 9 bases at V and 0 bases at J, with 17 bases in the middle. The CDR3 bases are TGTGCCAGAAAACCCTCACCAGGAGCAACTAATGAAAAACTGTTTTTT. The encoded protein is CARKPSPGATNEKLFF.

The genes are TRBV7-9 and TRBJ2-3; 10 bases fit TRBD2. The CDR3 sequence is 16 residues long. CDR1 is SEHNR and CDR2 is FQNEAQ in the germline V gene (reference sequence). V lost 2 bases, J lost 0 bases, and 2 bases stayed unmatched. The CDR3 protein is CASSLLAGASTDTQYF. For the CDR3, the DNA is TGTGCCAGCAGCTTACTAGCGGGGGCTAGCACAGATACGCAGTATTTT.

The gene calls are TRBV9 and TRBJ1-4, with a weak D call TRBD1 (5 bases). The V and J ends lost 4 bases and 7 bases respectively, with 11 bases between them. The germline gives CDR1 SGDLS, CDR2 YYNGEE. The CDR3 runs 13 residues. This CDR3 reads CASSPGTLEKLFF. CDR3 DNA: TGTGCCAGCAGCCCCGGGACTCTTGAAAAACTGTTTTTT.

The rearrangement links TRBV7-2 to TRBJ2-3, with 12 bases identical to TRBD1. The CDR3 runs 16 residues. V was pared by 4 bases and J by 3 bases, with 5 bases of the junction left unmatched. CDR1 is SGHTA, CDR2 FQGNSA, per germline. DNA of the CDR3: TGTGCCAGCAGCTCCGGGGACAGGGGGCTAACAGATACGCAGTATTTT. It is translated as CASSSGDRGLTDTQYF.

This clone occurred a few times. The chain has TRBV7-9 and TRBJ1-6; possible D gene TRBD1, 5 bases. The germline V and J ends were trimmed by 4 bases and 6 bases, with 13 bases remaining between them. The length of the CDR3 is 15 residues. Per the germline V gene, CDR1 is SEHNR and CDR2 is FQNEAQ (reference sequence). The CDR3 spells CASSSPREGNSPLHF. The CDR3 DNA is TGTGCCAGCAGCTCACCCAGGGAGGGTAATTCACCCCTCCACTTT.

The chain combines TRBV19 with TRBJ2-2; TRBD1 or TRBD2 may be the D gene (6 bases each). Germline lookup yields CDR1 LNHDA and CDR2 SQIVND (reference sequence). V lost 3 bases, J lost 0 bases, and 14 bases lay in between. The CDR3 has 17 residues. CDR3 sequence (DNA): TGTGCCAGTAGTATTTATCTAGGGGGGACGAACACCGGGGAGCTGTTTTTT. This sequence encodes CASSIYLGGTNTGELFF.

The V call is TRBV11-2, the J call TRBJ2-5; no clear D. The CDR3 spans 15 residues. CDR1 and CDR2 from the germline V gene are SGHAT and FQNNGV. Trimming left V 5 bases short and J 6 bases short, with 19 bases between. CDR3 nucleotides: TGTGCCAGCAGCCTTACCGGGCCCCGATTTCAGACCCAGTACTTC. Its translation is CASSLTGPRFQTQYF. The entire variable domain, with the rest obtained from reference TRBV11-2 and TRBJ2-5, is as follows: EAGVAQSPRYKIIEKRQSVAFWCNPISGHATLYWYQQILGQGPKLLIQFQNNGVVDDSQLPKDRFSAERLKGVDSTLKIQPAKLEDSAVYLCASSLTGPRFQTQYFGPGTRLLVL.

V and J are TRBV11-2 and TRBJ2-7, with D perhaps assigned TRBD1 or TRBD2 (6 bases each). The CDR3 consists of 15 residues. Trimming left V 5 bases short and J 3 bases short, with 17 bases between. CDR1 is SGHAT and CDR2 is FQNNGV in the germline V gene. In DNA, the CDR3 is TGTGCCAGCAGCCCCGGGCGAGGGGGGCTCTACGAGCAGTACTTC. It codes for CASSPGRGGLYEQYF.

This sequence joins TRBV20-1 and TRBJ2-3, with D tentatively TRBD2 (6 bases). V lost 3 bases to trimming and J lost 2 bases, with 15 bases between them. This CDR3 is built from 15 residues. Germline lookup yields CDR1 DFQATT and CDR2 SNEGSKA (reference sequence). The CDR3 loop is CSASRSQRATDTQYF. The DNA of the CDR3 is TGCAGTGCTAGTAGATCTCAGCGGGCCACAGATACGCAGTATTTT.

CDR3 residues: CASSITSGGDLTDTQYF. In DNA, the CDR3 is TGTGCCAGCAGCATTACTAGCGGGGGGGATCTCACAGATACGCAGTATTTT. This chain joins TRBV5-4 and TRBJ2-3; 13 nucleotides match TRBD2. CDR3 length equals 17 residues. V lost 4 bases and J lost 2; bases outside the gene matches: 7. Germline V gene sequence: CDR1 SGHNT, CDR2 YYREEE (reference sequence). Based on the CDR3 plus reference TRBV5-4 and TRBJ2-3, the full variable domain is ETGVTQSPTHLIKTRGQQVTLRCSSQSGHNTVSWYQQALGQGPQFIFQYYREEENGRGNFPPRFSGLQFPNYSSELNVNALELDDSALYLCASSITSGGDLTDTQYFGPGTRLTVL.

The chain recombines TRBV7-3 with TRBJ2-3; D is possibly TRBD1 (6 bases). This CDR3 is 15 amino acids long. Trimming took 2 bases from V and 5 from J, leaving 14 bases between them. Germline CDR1 SGHTA, CDR2 FQGTGA. The chain's CDR3 is CASSLSGARQDTQYF. The CDR3 DNA follows: TGTGCCAGCAGCTTATCAGGGGCAAGACAAGATACGCAGTATTTT.

The chain carries TRBV5-1 and TRBJ1-2, with TRBD1 as a possible D gene (5 bases). Trimming removed 0 bases at V and 6 bases at J, with 15 bases between. The germline V gene encodes CDR1 SGHRS and CDR2 YFSETQ. This CDR3 comprises 15 residues. For the CDR3, the DNA is TGCGCCAGCAGCTTGGGGAGCAGGGACGGTGATGGCTACACCTTC. Amino acids: CASSLGSRDGDGYTF.

This clone was seen a single time. V and J are TRBV10-2 and TRBJ2-2, with 8 bases fitting TRBD1. Germline assignment: CDR1 WSHSY and CDR2 SAAADI. CDR3 size: 15 residues. The V and J ends lost 7 bases and 3 bases, in that order; junction bases with no gene match: 7. This chain's CDR3 is CASNAGGGDTGELFF. CDR3 nucleotide sequence: TGCGCCAGCAACGCAGGGGGCGGTGACACCGGGGAGCTGTTTTTT.

The sample holds a few counts of this clone. This chain uses TRBV7-2 with TRBJ1-3; D might be TRBD1 (5 bases). Trimming shortened V by 7 bases and J by 3 bases, and 13 bases separated the two germline ends. Germline V gene data show CDR1 as SGHTA and CDR2 as FQGNSA. CDR3 length equals 14 residues. The CDR3 DNA reads as TGTGCCAGCACCCTTCAGACAGATGGAAACACCATATATTTT. Its protein is CASTLQTDGNTIYF. Supplemented by reference TRBV7-2 and TRBJ1-3, the full variable domain reads GAGVSQSPSNKVTEKGKDVELRCDPISGHTALYWYRQSLGQGLEFLIYFQGNSAPDKSGLPSDRFSAERTGGSVSTLTIQRTQQEDSAVYLCASTLQTDGNTIYFGEGSWLTVV.